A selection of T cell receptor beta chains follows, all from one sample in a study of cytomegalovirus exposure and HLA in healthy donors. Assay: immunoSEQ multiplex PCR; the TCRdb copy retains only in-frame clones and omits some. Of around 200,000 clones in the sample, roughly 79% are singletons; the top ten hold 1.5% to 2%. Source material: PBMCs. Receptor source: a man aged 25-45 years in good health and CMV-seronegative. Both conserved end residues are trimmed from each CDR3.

cdr3_aa: ASTAYEEGLQETQY
j_call: TRBJ2-5
v_call: TRBV5-1

cdr3_aa: AWSVGTGVSGELF
j_call: TRBJ2-2
v_call: TRBV30

cdr3_aa: ASTYQGGSQPQH
j_call: TRBJ1-5
v_call: TRBV6-1

cdr3_aa: ASSLEPQGFGSPLH
j_call: TRBJ1-6
v_call: TRBV27

cdr3_aa: ASSSGLTPANEQF
j_call: TRBJ2-1
v_call: TRBV5-4

cdr3_aa: ASSSTGMKPGLAEPYEQY
j_call: TRBJ2-7
v_call: TRBV28

cdr3_aa: ASSLGDRDTGELF
j_call: TRBJ2-2
v_call: TRBV28

cdr3_aa: ASRVTGLNYGYT
j_call: TRBJ1-2
v_call: TRBV10-2

cdr3_aa: ASSLVGGEAKKLF
j_call: TRBJ1-4
v_call: TRBV5-1

cdr3_aa: SVDMGGPEAF
j_call: TRBJ1-1
v_call: TRBV29-1

cdr3_aa: ASSLGGQITDTQY
j_call: TRBJ2-3
v_call: TRBV5-1

cdr3_aa: ASRSGSPGQPLSSGNTIY
j_call: TRBJ1-3
v_call: TRBV5-1

cdr3_aa: ASSLPDSSCEQY
j_call: TRBJ2-7
v_call: TRBV5-1

cdr3_aa: ASTEGGVIHGYT
j_call: TRBJ1-2
v_call: TRBV19

cdr3_aa: ASSEGTGGYSPLH
j_call: TRBJ1-6
v_call: TRBV9

cdr3_aa: ASSQVRTDTQY
j_call: TRBJ2-3
v_call: TRBV4-2

cdr3_aa: ASREAYGYEQY
j_call: TRBJ2-7
v_call: TRBV6-5

cdr3_aa: ASSLASPDTQY
j_call: TRBJ2-3
v_call: TRBV5-1

cdr3_aa: ASSLRGQGAYNEKLF
j_call: TRBJ1-4
v_call: TRBV28

cdr3_aa: ASSVTGGEQY
j_call: TRBJ2-7
v_call: TRBV6-1

cdr3_aa: ASESPQGVSGELF
j_call: TRBJ2-2
v_call: TRBV28

cdr3_aa: TSSEGVADEQY
j_call: TRBJ2-7
v_call: TRBV1

cdr3_aa: SVGGAGTYEQY
j_call: TRBJ2-7
v_call: TRBV29-1

cdr3_aa: AIRFDTVAEAF
j_call: TRBJ1-1
v_call: TRBV10-3

cdr3_aa: ASSGGLAGRSTDTQY
j_call: TRBJ2-3
v_call: TRBV5-1

cdr3_aa: ASSLRRTLGYEQY
j_call: TRBJ2-7
v_call: TRBV27

cdr3_aa: ASGTSTYEQY
j_call: TRBJ2-7
v_call: TRBV7-9

cdr3_aa: ASSPTGPSGTDTQY
j_call: TRBJ2-3
v_call: TRBV5-1

cdr3_aa: SAYRGPDEKLF
j_call: TRBJ1-4
v_call: TRBV29-1

cdr3_aa: SENPWDRAYEQY
j_call: TRBJ2-7
v_call: TRBV29-1

cdr3_aa: ASSLLAGGGDIQY
j_call: TRBJ2-4
v_call: TRBV5-4

cdr3_aa: ASNQGQGARYGYT
j_call: TRBJ1-2
v_call: TRBV7-9

cdr3_aa: ASSQDVAPGQGRDEQY
j_call: TRBJ2-7
v_call: TRBV4-1

cdr3_aa: ASSGSYGESSTDTQY
j_call: TRBJ2-3
v_call: TRBV10-1

cdr3_aa: ASSLEGQGKYGYT
j_call: TRBJ1-2
v_call: TRBV5-4

cdr3_aa: ASSFRGGQPQH
j_call: TRBJ1-5
v_call: TRBV7-6

cdr3_aa: ASSFTGQSFYEQY
j_call: TRBJ2-7
v_call: TRBV5-6

cdr3_aa: ASSYFGQGAEAF
j_call: TRBJ1-1
v_call: TRBV6-6

cdr3_aa: ASRNTGLAGEQF
j_call: TRBJ2-1
v_call: TRBV2

cdr3_aa: ASSTGLAGGTGELF
j_call: TRBJ2-2
v_call: TRBV5-4

cdr3_aa: ASRSFVGLDYNEQF
j_call: TRBJ2-1
v_call: TRBV19

cdr3_aa: ASSSGTGPGEQY
j_call: TRBJ2-7
v_call: TRBV6-1

cdr3_aa: ASSHAPDRGPNTEAF
j_call: TRBJ1-1
v_call: TRBV4-2

cdr3_aa: ASSKTGVVDTQY
j_call: TRBJ2-3
v_call: TRBV6-1

cdr3_aa: ASSLLGGTGYEQY
j_call: TRBJ2-7
v_call: TRBV7-3

cdr3_aa: ASSLDGLAYNEQF
j_call: TRBJ2-1
v_call: TRBV7-9

cdr3_aa: AISDRLAGYNEQF
j_call: TRBJ2-1
v_call: TRBV10-3

cdr3_aa: ARNSGTKSQH
j_call: TRBJ1-5
v_call: TRBV12-2

cdr3_aa: ASSFSGGAPGYT
j_call: TRBJ1-2
v_call: TRBV5-1

cdr3_aa: ASSRGPAGDTEAF
j_call: TRBJ1-1
v_call: TRBV4-1

cdr3_aa: ASRAGGGNTIY
j_call: TRBJ1-3
v_call: TRBV6-5

cdr3_aa: AIRRDRGLDTEAF
j_call: TRBJ1-1
v_call: TRBV10-3